The rows below give T cell receptor beta chains drawn from one sample of a study of beta chain features in type 1 diabetes. Profiled with immunoSEQ multiplex PCR; TCRdb holds only in-frame clones, not every one. Of 130,000 or so clones listed, approximately 15% are singletons. Sequenced: central memory CD4+ T cells from blood. Source of these receptors: a man between 18 and 35 years old with type 1 diabetes. Both conserved end residues are part of each CDR3. Fields, in order: J gene, clone size, D gene, V gene, CDR3 protein, CDR3 DNA. The D gene is left open where the match is weak. Clone size is stated in some rows and not others, as once, few, many or a class when expanded.

J gene: TRBJ1-6; clone size: NA; D gene: TRBD1; V gene: TRBV29-1; CDR3 protein: CSARDRDSYNSPLHF; CDR3 DNA: TGCAGCGCCCGGGACAGGGACTCCTATAATTCACCCCTCCACTTT
J gene: TRBJ2-7; clone size: NA; D gene: TRBD1; V gene: TRBV4-3; CDR3 protein: CASSQVGTGIYEQYF; CDR3 DNA: TGCGCCAGCAGCCAAGTTGGGACAGGGATCTACGAGCAGTACTTC
J gene: TRBJ2-3; clone size: few; D gene: TRBD2; V gene: TRBV18; CDR3 protein: CASSPGTSGSTDTQYF; CDR3 DNA: TGTGCCAGCTCACCGGGGACTAGCGGGAGCACAGATACGCAGTATTTT
J gene: TRBJ2-3; clone size: NA; D gene: TRBD1; V gene: TRBV4-2; CDR3 protein: CASSPREGAWDTQYF; CDR3 DNA: TGTGCCAGCAGCCCGCGTGAGGGGGCGTGGGATACGCAGTATTTT
J gene: TRBJ2-3; clone size: few; D gene: TRBD1; V gene: TRBV4-3; CDR3 protein: CASSLNPGTGGTDTQYF; CDR3 DNA: TGCGCCAGCAGCCTCAATCCCGGGACAGGGGGCACAGATACGCAGTATTTT
J gene: TRBJ1-1; clone size: NA; D gene: NA; V gene: TRBV6-5; CDR3 protein: CASSSTGPTLAFF; CDR3 DNA: TGTGCCAGCAGCAGTACAGGGCCTACCCTAGCTTTCTTT
J gene: TRBJ1-1; clone size: NA; D gene: NA; V gene: TRBV18; CDR3 protein: CASSNLEGMGDTEAFF; CDR3 DNA: TGTGCCAGCTCAAACTTGGAGGGGATGGGGGACACTGAAGCTTTCTTT
J gene: TRBJ1-5; clone size: few; D gene: NA; V gene: TRBV29-1; CDR3 protein: CSVVEFGGVDQHF; CDR3 DNA: TGCAGCGTTGTGGAGTTTGGTGGGGTCGACCAGCATTTT
J gene: TRBJ1-5; clone size: many; D gene: NA; V gene: TRBV27; CDR3 protein: CASSPSGGPQHF; CDR3 DNA: TGTGCCAGCAGTCCTTCGGGTGGGCCCCAGCATTTT
J gene: TRBJ1-4; clone size: once; D gene: NA; V gene: TRBV6-5; CDR3 protein: CACRPALIEKLFF; CDR3 DNA: TGTGCCTGCCGCCCGGCACTAATTGAAAAACTGTTTTTT
J gene: TRBJ1-1; clone size: few; D gene: NA; V gene: TRBV7-3; CDR3 protein: CASSPGLNTEAFF; CDR3 DNA: TGTGCCAGCAGCCCGGGCTTGAACACTGAAGCTTTCTTT
J gene: TRBJ2-5; clone size: many; D gene: TRBD1; V gene: TRBV5-4; CDR3 protein: CASSAQGAEETQYF; CDR3 DNA: TGTGCCAGCAGCGCTCAGGGGGCAGAGGAGACCCAGTACTTC
J gene: TRBJ2-2; clone size: NA; D gene: NA; V gene: TRBV29-1; CDR3 protein: CSVGEGADNTGELFF; CDR3 DNA: TGCAGCGTTGGGGAAGGCGCGGATAACACCGGGGAGCTGTTTTTT
J gene: TRBJ1-5; clone size: few; D gene: NA; V gene: TRBV5-4; CDR3 protein: CASSLDGDLNQPQHF; CDR3 DNA: TGTGCCAGCAGCTTGGACGGGGACCTCAATCAGCCCCAGCATTTT